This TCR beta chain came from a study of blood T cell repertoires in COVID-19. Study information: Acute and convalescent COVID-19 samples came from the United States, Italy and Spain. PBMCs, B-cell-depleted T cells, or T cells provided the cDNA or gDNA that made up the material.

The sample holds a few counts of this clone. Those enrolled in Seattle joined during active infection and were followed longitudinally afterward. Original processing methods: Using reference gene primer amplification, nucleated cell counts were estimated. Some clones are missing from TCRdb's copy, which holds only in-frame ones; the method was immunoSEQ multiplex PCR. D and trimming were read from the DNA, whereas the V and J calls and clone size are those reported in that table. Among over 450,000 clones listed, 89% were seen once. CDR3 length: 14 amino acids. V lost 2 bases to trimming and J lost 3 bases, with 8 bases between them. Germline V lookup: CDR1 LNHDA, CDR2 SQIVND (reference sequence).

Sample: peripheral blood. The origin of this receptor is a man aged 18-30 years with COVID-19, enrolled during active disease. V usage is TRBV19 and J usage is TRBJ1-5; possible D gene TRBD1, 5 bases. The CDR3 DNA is TGTGCCAGTAGTATACAGGGCGCCAATCAGCCCCAGCATTTT. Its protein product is CASSIQGANQPQHF.